The 15 T cell receptor beta chains below were found in one sample sequenced in a study of cytomegalovirus exposure and HLA in healthy donors (dated by TCRdb to 2016 to 2017). Libraries were made using the immunoSEQ multiplex PCR assay. A mixture of 60 forward primers for TCR Vbeta segments and 13 reverse primers for TCR Jbeta segments was used in the multiplex PCR. As stored in TCRdb, this immuneACCESS dataset retains in-frame rearrangements with V and J assigned. A fraction of the clones does not appear; measured against another copy, unresolved V genes explain less than half of the discrepancy, and the remainder lacks a known reason. The sample has some 130,000 clones on record, 65% to 85% of them singletons. The top ten hold less than 2% of the sample. Input material: PBMCs. Every receptor here comes from a woman aged 18 to 35 in good health and CMV-seronegative.

CDR3 loop: CASSTGTPSYEQYF. For the CDR3, the DNA is TGTGCCAGCAGTACAGGTACGCCCTCCTACGAGCAGTACTTC. The chain uses TRBV2 and TRBJ2-7; TRBD1 is a possible D gene (5 bases). The germline V gene encodes CDR1 SNHLY and CDR2 FYNNEI. V lost 5 bases, J lost 0 bases, and 11 bases lay in between. The CDR3 extends over 14 amino acids.

The CDR3 DNA follows: TGTGCCAGCAGTTTATTGGGGCCGGCTGAAGCTTTCTTT. Encoded protein: CASSLLGPAEAFF. This chain joins TRBV27 and TRBJ1-1; D may be TRBD1 (5 bases). CDR1 and CDR2 (germline): MNHEY, SMNVEV (reference sequence). This CDR3 is built from 13 residues. V lost 1 base, J lost 6 bases, and 9 bases lay in between.

The CDR3 here is CASSSGTSSYEQYF. The CDR3 DNA reads as TGTGCCAGTAGTTCCGGGACTAGCTCCTACGAGCAGTACTTC. The chain couples TRBV19 to TRBJ2-7; 8 bases fit TRBD2. CDR1 and CDR2 from the germline V gene are LNHDA and SQIVND (reference sequence). This CDR3 is 14 amino acids long. J gave up 0 bases and V 5 bases, and 3 bases lay outside the gene matches.

CDR3 in amino acids: CASSLEGGPGNTIYF. CDR3 coding DNA: TGCGCCAGCAGCTTGGAAGGGGGCCCTGGAAACACCATATATTTT. The genes are TRBV5-1 and TRBJ1-3, with 7 bases lining up with TRBD1. V gave up 0 bases and J gave up 2 bases; unmatched junction bases: 2. Germline V gene data show CDR1 as SGHRS and CDR2 as YFSETQ. This CDR3 is 15 amino acids long.

This chain connects TRBV11-2 to TRBJ1-1, with D tentatively TRBD1 (6 bases). V lost 2 bases, J lost 0 bases, and 13 bases lay in between. The CDR3 is 16 amino acids. Per germline, CDR1 SGHAT and CDR2 FQNNGV. CDR3 sequence reads: CASSLMTWGLNTEAFF. CDR3 DNA: TGTGCCAGCAGCTTAATGACATGGGGGCTGAACACTGAAGCTTTCTTT. The full variable domain, its missing parts supplied by reference TRBV11-2 and TRBJ1-1, is EAGVAQSPRYKIIEKRQSVAFWCNPISGHATLYWYQQILGQGPKLLIQFQNNGVVDDSQLPKDRFSAERLKGVDSTLKIQPAKLEDSAVYLCASSLMTWGLNTEAFFGQGTRLTVV.

This chain links TRBV12-5 with TRBJ2-3, with TRBD2 identical over 14 bases. Germline V CDR1 and CDR2: LGHNT, FRNRAP. J lost 1 base, V lost 2 bases, and 8 bases had no gene match. CDR3 length: 19 amino acids. Here the CDR3 DNA reads TGTGCTAGTGGTTTGAGACTAGCGGGAGGGCCTGAGGGCACAGATACGCAGTATTTT. Residues: CASGLRLAGGPEGTDTQYF.

This clone has a count of ten or more. This chain connects TRBV27 to TRBJ2-2; TRBD1 matches 7 bases. Germline V gene data show CDR1 as MNHEY and CDR2 as SMNVEV (reference sequence). The CDR3 is 15 amino acids. The J segment lost 5 bases and the V segment lost 3 bases, leaving 6 bases of the junction unmatched. CDR3 sequence: CASSLDRRGTGELFF. CDR3 coding DNA: TGTGCCAGCAGTTTGGACAGGAGAGGAACCGGGGAGCTGTTTTTT.

The chain carries TRBV5-4 and TRBJ2-7; 14 positions match TRBD2. This CDR3 is built from 18 residues. Germline V gene lookup returns CDR1 SGHNT and CDR2 YYREEE (reference sequence). V lost 4 bases, J lost 5 bases, and 14 bases stayed unmatched. The CDR3 DNA follows: TGTGCCAGCAGCCCCGGGACTAGCGGGAGCCGCAGGGGCAACGAGCAGTACTTC. Encoded protein: CASSPGTSGSRRGNEQYF. Based on the CDR3 plus reference TRBV5-4 and TRBJ2-7, the full variable domain is ETGVTQSPTHLIKTRGQQVTLRCSSQSGHNTVSWYQQALGQGPQFIFQYYREEENGRGNFPPRFSGLQFPNYSSELNVNALELDDSALYLCASSPGTSGSRRGNEQYFGPGTRLTVT.

The rearrangement joins TRBV5-1 to TRBJ2-3, with D unresolved. Germline values: CDR1 SGHRS, CDR2 YFSETQ. The V and J ends lost 2 bases and 4 bases respectively, with 2 bases between them. This CDR3 has 11 amino acids. CDR3 in DNA: TGCGCCAGCAGCTTCGCAGATACGCAGTATTTT. This sequence encodes CASSFADTQYF.

The CDR3 bases are TGTGCCAGCAGCCAAGACCCCGGGAGTGCCACCCACGAGCAGTACTTC. This translates into CASSQDPGSATHEQYF. The V gene is TRBV4-2, the J gene TRBJ2-7, with a possible D match to TRBD2 (6 bases). The germline CDR1 and CDR2 sequences are LGHNA and YNFKEQ. CDR3 length equals 16 residues. Trimming cost V 0 bases and J 5 bases, with 17 bases left between them.

The J gene is TRBJ1-1, the V gene TRBV13; D might be TRBD1 (5 bases). Germline V gives CDR1 PRHDT, CDR2 FYEKMQ (reference sequence). The germline V and J ends were trimmed by 5 bases and 0 bases, with 13 bases remaining between them. This CDR3 region has 15 residues. CDR3 in amino acids: CASSPRQIMNTEAFF. DNA of the CDR3: TGTGCCAGCAGCCCCCGACAGATCATGAACACTGAAGCTTTCTTT. The full variable domain, with the rest looked up from reference TRBV13 and TRBJ1-1, is AAGVIQSPRHLIKEKRETATLKCYPIPRHDTVYWYQQGPGQDPQFLISFYEKMQSDKGSIPDRFSAQQFSDYHSELNMSSLELGDSALYFCASSPRQIMNTEAFFGQGTRLTVV.

CDR3 sequence reads: CASSFDRARNTEAFF. As DNA, the CDR3 is TGTGCCAGCAGCTTTGACAGGGCGAGGAACACTGAAGCTTTCTTT. This chain uses TRBV7-2 with TRBJ1-1; 7 nucleotides line up with TRBD1. The CDR3 extends over 15 amino acids. The V gene end was trimmed by 3 bases and the J gene end by 1 base; junction bases not matched to a gene: 5. From germline, CDR1 is SGHTA and CDR2 FQGNSA.

The rearrangement uses TRBV5-1 and TRBJ2-5; D call uncertain. Per germline, CDR1 SGHRS and CDR2 YFSETQ. The CDR3 length is 15 residues. Trimming took off 4 bases at V and 3 bases at J, with 16 bases between the two ends. The CDR3 reads CASSTGSELKETQYF. Written as DNA, the CDR3 is TGCGCCAGCAGCACGGGTTCGGAGCTAAAAGAGACCCAGTACTTC.

V and J are TRBV5-1 and TRBJ2-7; 10 bases line up with TRBD1. The CDR3 extends over 16 amino acids. Looked up from germline, CDR1 is SGHRS and CDR2 is YFSETQ. V shed 0 bases, J shed 1 base, and the junction held 4 bases outside the gene matches. The DNA of the CDR3 is TGCGCCAGCAGCTTGGGAGACAGGGGGCGATCCTACGAGCAGTACTTC. Residues: CASSLGDRGRSYEQYF.

CDR3: CAWSVQRQETQYF. In DNA form, the CDR3 reads TGTGCCTGGAGTGTACAGCGGCAAGAGACCCAGTACTTC. The chain links TRBV30 to TRBJ2-5; D perhaps matches TRBD2 (5 bases). The germline V gene encodes CDR1 GTSNPN and CDR2 SVGIG (reference sequence). V shed 0 bases and J shed 2 bases, with 7 bases lying between them. This CDR3 comprises 13 residues.